This T cell receptor beta chain was sequenced for a study of T-cell memory formation after mild COVID-19. Looked up from germline, CDR1 is SGHTA and CDR2 is FQGTGA. The V gene lost 5 bases and the J gene lost 5 bases, with 16 bases spanning the gap. The CDR3 runs to 15 residues. In this sample, this clonotype turned up a few times. Its antigen is still unknown. TCRdb used MiXCR to reprocess the 5' RACE reads, holding one entry per CDR3 protein. The repertoire has over 120,000 distinct CDR3 sequences, 15% to 20% of them found once; the top ten carry 2% to 2.5%. Study-level results: In pre-infection memory, a portion of responding clones appeared, which suggested that cross-reactive memory joined.

V is TRBV7-3 and J is TRBJ1-3; D possibly corresponds to TRBD1 (6 bases). The receptor was isolated from an adult woman who had mild COVID-19 (a few samples of this study predate the infection). Cell type and time point are not known. Specimen: PBMCs or a T cell subset sorted from them (not recorded which). This chain's CDR3 is CASSPGGSFRNTIYF. The CDR3 nucleotides read TGTGCCAGCAGCCCGGGGGGCAGCTTTCGAAACACCATATATTTT. Filled out from reference TRBV7-3 and TRBJ1-3, the complete variable domain reads GAGVSQTPSNKVTEKGKYVELRCDPISGHTALYWYRQSLGQGPEFLIYFQGTGAADDSGLPNDRFFAVRPEGSVSTLKIQRTERGDSAVYLCASSPGGSFRNTIYFGEGSWLTVV.